This is a list of T cell receptor beta chains from one sample in a study of a mutant IDH1 vaccine in newly diagnosed glioma. Method: immunoSEQ multiplex PCR; TCRdb's copy keeps in-frame clones and lacks some. Of 30,000 to 40,000 clones listed, 75% to 95% are singletons. These TCRs are of unknown antigen specificity. The input for sequencing was PBMCs, taken from a glioma patient whose treatment included an IDH1 peptide vaccine. The receptor source for this set is a woman between 35 and 50 years old with glioma. CDR3s include the opening cysteine and the closing phenylalanine or tryptophan. Each record gives: clone size, J gene, V gene, CDR3 protein. Not all rows give a size; the values are once, few, many and, for expanded clones, a class.

. TRBJ2-5 TRBV6-5 CASRRDGPQETQYF
. TRBJ1-2 TRBV4-1 CASSQGVSRVAYGYTF
. TRBJ1-2 TRBV10-1 CASRAGYGYTF
. TRBJ2-1 TRBV5-1 CASSLWTVNEQFF
. TRBJ1-6 TRBV6-5 CASRPGSSYNSPLHF
. TRBJ1-2 TRBV5-1 CASSPTGIGGYTF
. TRBJ1-1 TRBV7-8 CASSPQARQNTEAFF
. TRBJ1-2 TRBV2 CASCRDLHGYTF
. TRBJ1-3 TRBV13 CASSLTRTDSGNTIYF
. TRBJ2-4 TRBV15 CATSRAGQGHNIQYF
once TRBJ2-7 TRBV6-1 CASSPTGTLYEQYF
. TRBJ1-2 TRBV5-1 CASSKRIDRNNYGYTF
few TRBJ1-1 TRBV29-1 CSVKNYPGQGALNTEAFF
. TRBJ1-1 TRBV14 CASSPFFGSSNTEAFF
. TRBJ1-1 TRBV29-1 CSVFTMNTEAFF
. TRBJ2-5 TRBV5-1 CASGLGGTKETQYF
. TRBJ1-1 TRBV10-1 CASSESRLNTEAFF
. TRBJ1-1 TRBV19 CASSDRIGTGNTEAFF
. TRBJ2-5 TRBV2 CATAGGGQETQYF
. TRBJ2-1 TRBV5-1 CASSLTPGQGYNEQFF
. TRBJ2-1 TRBV5-1 CASSEPRGNSYNEQFF
. TRBJ2-7 TRBV7-2 CASSLGWDEQYF
. TRBJ1-3 TRBV7-6 CASSPTGQGNTIYF
. TRBJ2-7 TRBV2 CASSAGGQREQYF
few TRBJ2-4 TRBV5-4 CASSLGALAKNIQYF
once TRBJ1-5 TRBV7-4 CASSLGGWVNQPQHF
once TRBJ2-7 TRBV10-3 CAISDAKLRGYEQYF
. TRBJ1-4 TRBV27 CASSQVTGQPYEKLFF
. TRBJ2-1 TRBV6-5 CASSSWGSGNEQFF
. TRBJ1-5 TRBV7-6 CASSAGGSNQPQHF
. TRBJ2-7 TRBV13 CASSPPYEQYF
. TRBJ2-7 TRBV20-1 CSARGTGEQYF
. TRBJ2-3 TRBV7-9 CASSLAPTGFADTQYF
. TRBJ1-1 TRBV12-1 CASSFGGRSNTEAFF
. TRBJ2-3 TRBV5-1 CASSLGPTTLRTDTQYF
. TRBJ2-7 TRBV27 CASSLFQDSYEQYF
. TRBJ1-5 TRBV7-9 CASSLAADGDNQPQHF
. TRBJ2-7 TRBV18 CASSPTSGYEQYF
. TRBJ2-6 TRBV2 CASSVPRGQDRWDSGANVLTF
. TRBJ2-1 TRBV20-1 CSAQRSGEQFF
once TRBJ2-7 TRBV10-3 CATTRGDSYEQYF